The TCR beta chain described here comes from a study of T-cell reconstitution after alpha-beta-depleted transplantation in children. Germline V gives CDR1 MGHDK, CDR2 SYGVNS. Losses at the gene ends were 10 bases for V and 2 bases for J; bases not matched to a gene: 7. The CDR3 covers 15 residues. This clonotype appeared a few times. As it was prepared, the TCRbeta library received unique molecular identifiers. Each CDR3 protein gets one entry after TCRdb re-called the PCR reads with MiXCR. The sample records about 610,000 distinct CDR3 sequences, roughly 10% being singletons. The TCR comes from a human donor who donated a stem cell graft to a child with acute myeloid leukemia. The V and J genes are TRBV25-1 and TRBJ2-7; 14 nucleotides align to TRBD2. Specimen: PBMCs from the stem cell graft donor, collected from the stem cell graft. The CDR3: CATGTSGRGTYEQYF. Written as DNA, the CDR3 is TGTGCCACCGGGACTAGCGGGAGAGGTACCTACGAGCAGTACTTC.